This T cell receptor beta chain was sequenced in a study of blood T cell repertoires in COVID-19. The overall study: The United States, Italy and Spain provided the acute and convalescent COVID-19 samples. Sources were T cells, B-cell-depleted T cells, or PBMCs; the material itself was cDNA or gDNA.

Per the authors' pipeline: Amplified reference gene primers provided the basis for estimating nucleated cell counts. Sequencing was performed with immunoSEQ multiplex PCR; in TCRdb, only in-frame clones are kept and a portion is missing. That table gives V, J and clone size, and the DNA gave D and trimming. The profile covers about 50,000 clones, with approximately 89% appearing a single time and 25% to 35% taken by the ten largest. Germline V lookup: CDR1 SGHVS, CDR2 FNYEAQ. CDR3 size: 15 residues. V was pared by 0 bases and J by 1 base, with 9 bases between. This sequence joins TRBV7-6 and TRBJ2-5; TRBD2 might be the D (6 bases). This clonotype was sampled from an elderly woman with acute or convalescent COVID-19. Sequencing used peripheral blood. The CDR3 loop is CASSLAAGTQETQYF. CDR3 nucleotide sequence: TGTGCCAGCAGCTTAGCCGCGGGGACCCAAGAGACCCAGTACTTC.